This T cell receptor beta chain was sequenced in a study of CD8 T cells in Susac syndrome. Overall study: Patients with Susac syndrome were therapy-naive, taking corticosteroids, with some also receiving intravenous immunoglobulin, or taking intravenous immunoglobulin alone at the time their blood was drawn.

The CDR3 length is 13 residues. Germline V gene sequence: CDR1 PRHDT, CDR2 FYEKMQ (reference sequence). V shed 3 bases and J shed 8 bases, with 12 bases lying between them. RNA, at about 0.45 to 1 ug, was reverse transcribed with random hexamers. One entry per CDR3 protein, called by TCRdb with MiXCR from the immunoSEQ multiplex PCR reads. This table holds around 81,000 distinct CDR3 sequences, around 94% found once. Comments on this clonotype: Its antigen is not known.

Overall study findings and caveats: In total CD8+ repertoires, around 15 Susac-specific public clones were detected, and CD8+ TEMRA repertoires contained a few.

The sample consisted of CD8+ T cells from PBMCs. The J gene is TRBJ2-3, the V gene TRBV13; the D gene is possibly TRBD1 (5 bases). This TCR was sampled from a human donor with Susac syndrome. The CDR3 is CASSLGKRGTQYF. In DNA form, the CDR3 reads TGTGCCAGCAGCTTGGGAAAAAGGGGTACGCAGTATTTT. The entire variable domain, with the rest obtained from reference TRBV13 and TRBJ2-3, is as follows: AAGVIQSPRHLIKEKRETATLKCYPIPRHDTVYWYQQGPGQDPQFLISFYEKMQSDKGSIPDRFSAQQFSDYHSELNMSSLELGDSALYFCASSLGKRGTQYFGPGTRLTVL.